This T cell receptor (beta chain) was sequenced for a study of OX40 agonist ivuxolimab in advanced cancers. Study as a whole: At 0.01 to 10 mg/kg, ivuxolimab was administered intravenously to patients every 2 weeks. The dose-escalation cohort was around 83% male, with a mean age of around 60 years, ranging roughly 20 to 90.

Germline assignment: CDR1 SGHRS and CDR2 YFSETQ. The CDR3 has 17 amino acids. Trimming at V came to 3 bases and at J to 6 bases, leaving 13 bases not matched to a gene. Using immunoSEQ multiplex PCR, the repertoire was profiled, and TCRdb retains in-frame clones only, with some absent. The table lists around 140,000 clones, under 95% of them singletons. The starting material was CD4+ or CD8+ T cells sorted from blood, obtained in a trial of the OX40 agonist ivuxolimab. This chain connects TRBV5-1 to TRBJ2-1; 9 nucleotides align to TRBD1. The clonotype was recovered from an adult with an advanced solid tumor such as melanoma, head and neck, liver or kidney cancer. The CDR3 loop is CASSYIPGQGDGNEQFF. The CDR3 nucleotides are TGCGCCAGCAGCTACATTCCGGGACAGGGAGATGGCAATGAGCAGTTCTTC.